This entry lists 19 T cell receptor beta chains sequenced from one sample in a study of a mutant IDH1 vaccine in newly diagnosed glioma. As for time point: week 11, during vaccination. The vaccine gave 300 ug of a 20-mer mutant IDH1 peptide subcutaneously per dose. Here immunoSEQ multiplex PCR was the method, and the copy in TCRdb shows in-frame clones only, minus some. The sample lists 55,000 to 65,000 clones, about 84% occurring once. Which antigens these TCRs recognize remains unknown. Sequencing was performed on PBMCs, taken from a glioma patient whose treatment included an IDH1 peptide vaccine. These TCRs come from a man aged 30 to 39 with glioma.

The CDR3 nucleotides are TGTGCCAGCAGCCGACTAGCGGGGGTCGGCGAGCAGTACTTC. Residues: CASSRLAGVGEQYF. The chain employs TRBV9 and TRBJ2-7, with 12 bases aligning to TRBD2. The CDR3 loop spans 14 amino acids. V lost 4 bases to trimming and J lost 6 bases; unmatched junction nucleotides: 5. Germline loops: CDR1 SGDLS, CDR2 YYNGEE.

The chain couples TRBV7-2 to TRBJ1-5; D remains ambiguous. Germline-derived CDR1 and CDR2 are SGHTA and FQGNSA. The CDR3 is 15 amino acids. The V gene lost 5 bases and the J gene lost 6 bases, with 17 bases spanning the gap. The CDR3 nucleotides are TGTGCCAGCAGCACGCAGGCGACATCGATTCAGCCCCAGCATTTT. Translation gives CASSTQATSIQPQHF.

This chain joins TRBV2 and TRBJ2-1; D unclear. Germline loops: CDR1 SNHLY, CDR2 FYNNEI. The CDR3 extends over 12 amino acids. Trimming removed 8 bases at V and 0 bases at J, with 5 bases between. The CDR3 DNA follows: TGTGCCAGCTCAGGCTCCTACAATGAGCAGTTCTTC. It specifies CASSGSYNEQFF.

V and J are TRBV4-1 and TRBJ2-7; D possibly uses TRBD1 or TRBD2 (7 bases each). V lost 0 bases and J lost 10, with 19 bases in between. This CDR3 spans 15 amino acids. The germline V gene has CDR1 MGHRA and CDR2 YSYEKL. The CDR3 protein is CASSQEGGGFRLQYF. The CDR3 bases are TGCGCCAGCAGCCAAGAGGGAGGGGGCTTTCGTCTACAGTACTTC.

The chain links TRBV4-1 to TRBJ2-3; 8 nucleotides align to TRBD2. This CDR3 is 16 amino acids long. Germline CDR1 and CDR2: MGHRA and YSYEKL. Trimming took 1 base from V and 5 from J; bases not matched to a gene: 8. CDR3 sequence reads: CASSQVGRGAEDTQYF. The CDR3 bases are TGCGCCAGCAGCCAAGTGGGGCGGGGGGCAGAAGATACGCAGTATTTT.

The chain joins TRBV5-4 to TRBJ2-7; D call uncertain. The CDR3 loop spans 15 amino acids. V was pared by 3 bases and J by 6 bases, with 19 bases between. CDR1 is SGHNT and CDR2 is YYREEE in the germline V gene (reference sequence). In nucleotides, the CDR3 is TGTGCCAGCAGCTCGTCGGAGCCTTTAAGGGCCGAGCAGTACTTC. It encodes CASSSSEPLRAEQYF.

The gene calls are TRBV15 and TRBJ2-1; 9 bases match TRBD2. The CDR3 length is 16 residues. In germline, CDR1 is LNHNV, CDR2 YYDKDF (reference sequence). Trimming cost V 0 bases and J 4 bases; bases outside gene matches: 4. The CDR3 is CATSRDKAGGYNEQFF. CDR3 sequence (DNA): TGTGCCACCAGCAGAGATAAGGCGGGAGGGTACAATGAGCAGTTCTTC.

The J gene is TRBJ1-2, the V gene TRBV7-2, with unresolved D. Between the trimmed V and J ends, which lost 2 bases and 4 bases, there was a span of 14 bases. CDR3 length: 15 residues. Germline values: CDR1 SGHTA, CDR2 FQGNSA. Here the CDR3 DNA reads TGTGCCAGCAGCTTAAATAGGGTTTCAGGCTATGGCTACACCTTC. Amino acid sequence: CASSLNRVSGYGYTF. Looking up the rest from reference TRBV7-2 and TRBJ1-2 gives the full variable domain: GAGVSQSPSNKVTEKGKDVELRCDPISGHTALYWYRQSLGQGLEFLIYFQGNSAPDKSGLPSDRFSAERTGGSVSTLTIQRTQQEDSAVYLCASSLNRVSGYGYTFGSGTRLTVV.

The chain links TRBV2 to TRBJ2-7; D is unresolved. The V end lost 9 bases, the J end lost 6 bases, and 18 bases lay between the germline ends. The CDR3 totals 13 residues. The V gene's germline CDR1 is SNHLY and CDR2 FYNNEI. The CDR3 DNA is TGTGCCAGTCTACAGCACCCCCCGTCCGAGCAGTACTTC. Residues: CASLQHPPSEQYF.

In this sample, this clone turned up a few times. CDR3 coding DNA: TGTGCCAGCAGTTTGTCCGGGACAGAGAACACTGAAGCTTTCTTT. As protein: CASSLSGTENTEAFF. The chain links TRBV28 to TRBJ1-1; 7 bases match TRBD1. Per germline, CDR1 MDHEN and CDR2 SYDVKM. After removal of 3 bases from V and 1 base from J, the junction contained 5 bases not matched to a gene. This CDR3 region has 15 residues.

The rearrangement joins TRBV5-3 to TRBJ2-2; D gene unclear. TRBV5-3 is an ORF; its function is uncertain. The CDR3 is made up of 11 amino acids. Trimming stripped 2 bases from V and 6 bases from J, with 2 bases between. CDR3 amino acids: CARSLPGELFF. DNA for the CDR3: TGTGCCAGAAGCTTACCCGGGGAGCTGTTTTTT.

For this clone: The same CDR3 arises from other DNA sequences in this sample as well. The chain recombines TRBV5-1 with TRBJ2-1; the D gene is possibly TRBD2 (5 bases). Germline-derived CDR1 and CDR2 are SGHRS and YFSETQ. CDR3 length: 14 amino acids. V lost 0 bases and J 8 bases, leaving 12 bases between the germline ends. The CDR3 DNA sequence: TGCGCCAGCAGCTTGGCGCAGGTCGGGGATGAGCAGTTCTTC. Protein product: CASSLAQVGDEQFF.

V is TRBV6-6 and J is TRBJ1-4; 9 nucleotides match TRBD1. Per germline, CDR1 MNHNY and CDR2 SVGAGI (reference sequence). This CDR3 contains 14 residues. The V segment lost 6 bases and the J segment 2 bases; nucleotides outside the gene matches: 1. DNA of the CDR3: TGTGCCAGCAGACAGGGGGCGACTAATGAAAAACTGTTTTTT. Amino acid sequence: CASRQGATNEKLFF.

This clone was seen a handful of times. This chain connects TRBV27 to TRBJ2-7, with D uncertain. The germline V and J ends were trimmed by 3 bases and 0 bases, with 9 bases remaining between them. Per the germline V gene, CDR1 is MNHEY and CDR2 is SMNVEV (reference sequence). This CDR3 has 14 amino acids. This CDR3 is CASSLYVGSYEQYF. Here the CDR3 DNA reads TGTGCCAGCAGTTTGTACGTCGGCTCCTACGAGCAGTACTTC.

The J gene is TRBJ2-5, the V gene TRBV4-3; D is ambiguous. The CDR3 is 20 residues long. V was trimmed by 0 bases and J by 4 bases, leaving 27 bases between them. From germline, CDR1 is LGHNA and CDR2 YSLEER. The CDR3 nucleotides are TGCGCCAGCAGCCAAGATCCCCCGAAGGCGCAGGCATACTTCGTAGAGACCCAGTACTTC. This translates into CASSQDPPKAQAYFVETQYF.

This chain links TRBV19 with TRBJ1-2; D remains ambiguous. The length of the CDR3 is 11 residues. Trimming took off 9 bases at V and 5 bases at J, with 10 bases between the two ends. Germline V gene lookup returns CDR1 LNHDA and CDR2 SQIVND (reference sequence). CDR3 residues: CASATSYGYTF. CDR3 bases: TGTGCCAGCGCCACTTCGTATGGCTACACCTTC.

The chain has TRBV5-1 and TRBJ1-4; 7 nucleotides align to TRBD1. With 0 bases clipped from V and 8 bases from J, the junction kept 4 bases outside the gene matches. Germline CDR1 reads SGHRS; CDR2 reads YFSETQ. The CDR3 is 14 amino acids. The CDR3 DNA is TGCGCCAGCAGCTTGGAACAGGGGCAGGAAAAACTGTTTTTT. Protein product: CASSLEQGQEKLFF.

This clone was seen just once. This sequence joins TRBV5-4 and TRBJ2-3; 8 bases align to TRBD2. This CDR3 has 16 residues. V lost 4 bases to trimming and J lost 4 bases; unmatched junction nucleotides: 11. Germline CDR1 reads SGHNT; CDR2 reads YYREEE (reference sequence). CDR3 sequence reads: CASSLRAAGAADTQYF. In nucleotides, the CDR3 is TGTGCCAGCAGCCTGCGGGCAGCGGGGGCGGCAGATACGCAGTATTTT.

The J gene is TRBJ2-2, the V gene TRBV27; TRBD1 aligns across 9 bases. Germline loops: CDR1 MNHEY, CDR2 SMNVEV (reference sequence). Trimming removed 2 bases from V and 3 bases from J; junction bases left unmatched: 7. This CDR3 is 17 amino acids long. The CDR3 protein is CASSLESGQGYTGELFF. CDR3 DNA: TGTGCCAGCAGTTTAGAAAGTGGACAGGGGTACACCGGGGAGCTGTTTTTT.